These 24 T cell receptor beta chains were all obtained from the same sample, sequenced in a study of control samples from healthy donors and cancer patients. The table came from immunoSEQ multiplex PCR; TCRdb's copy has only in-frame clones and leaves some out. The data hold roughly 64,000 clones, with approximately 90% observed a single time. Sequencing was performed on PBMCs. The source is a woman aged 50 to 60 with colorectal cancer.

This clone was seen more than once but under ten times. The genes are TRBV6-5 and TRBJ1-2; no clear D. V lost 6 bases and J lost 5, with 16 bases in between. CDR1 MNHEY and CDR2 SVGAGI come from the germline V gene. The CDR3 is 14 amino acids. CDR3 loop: CASSRGPGTYGYTF. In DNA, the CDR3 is TGTGCCAGCAGCCGTGGGCCGGGAACTTATGGCTACACCTTC.

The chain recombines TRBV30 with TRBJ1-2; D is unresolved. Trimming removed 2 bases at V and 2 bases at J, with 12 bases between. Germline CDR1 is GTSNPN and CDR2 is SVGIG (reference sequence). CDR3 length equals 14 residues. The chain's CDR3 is CAWSLLTGNYGYTF. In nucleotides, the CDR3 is TGTGCCTGGAGTTTGTTGACTGGGAACTATGGCTACACCTTC.

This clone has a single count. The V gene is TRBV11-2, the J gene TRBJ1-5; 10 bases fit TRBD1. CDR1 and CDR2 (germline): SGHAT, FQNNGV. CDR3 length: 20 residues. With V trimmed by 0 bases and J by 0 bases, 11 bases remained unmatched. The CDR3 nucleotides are TGTGCCAGCAGCTTAGAAGGAGGGACAGGGGACGAGCGTAGCAATCAGCCCCAGCATTTT. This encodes CASSLEGGTGDERSNQPQHF.

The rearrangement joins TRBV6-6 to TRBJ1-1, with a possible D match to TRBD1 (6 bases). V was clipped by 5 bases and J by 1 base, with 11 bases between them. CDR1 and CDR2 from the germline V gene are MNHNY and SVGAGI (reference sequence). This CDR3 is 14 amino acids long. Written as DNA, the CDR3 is TGTGCCAGCAGTACACAGGGCCAGAACACTGAAGCTTTCTTT. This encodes CASSTQGQNTEAFF.

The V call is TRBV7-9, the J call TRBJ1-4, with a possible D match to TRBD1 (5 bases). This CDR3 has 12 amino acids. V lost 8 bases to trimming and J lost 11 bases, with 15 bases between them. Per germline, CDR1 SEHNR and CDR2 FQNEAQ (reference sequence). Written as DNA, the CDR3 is TGTGCCAGCGGCGGTGAAGGGGATAAACTGTTTTTT. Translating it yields CASGGEGDKLFF.

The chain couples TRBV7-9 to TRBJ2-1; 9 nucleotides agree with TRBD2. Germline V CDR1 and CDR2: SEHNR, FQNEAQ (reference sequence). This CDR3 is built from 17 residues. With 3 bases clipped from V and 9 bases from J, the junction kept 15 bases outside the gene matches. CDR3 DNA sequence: TGTGCCAGCAGCTTTGAATCCGGCGGGAGGGCCTATGGTGAGCAGTTCTTC. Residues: CASSFESGGRAYGEQFF.

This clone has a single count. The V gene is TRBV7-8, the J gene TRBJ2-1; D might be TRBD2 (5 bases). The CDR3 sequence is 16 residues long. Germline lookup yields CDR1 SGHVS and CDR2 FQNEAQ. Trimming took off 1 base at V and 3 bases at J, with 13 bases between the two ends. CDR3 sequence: CASSLVYPEGYNEQFF. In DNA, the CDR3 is TGTGCCAGCAGCTTAGTTTACCCAGAGGGCTACAATGAGCAGTTCTTC.

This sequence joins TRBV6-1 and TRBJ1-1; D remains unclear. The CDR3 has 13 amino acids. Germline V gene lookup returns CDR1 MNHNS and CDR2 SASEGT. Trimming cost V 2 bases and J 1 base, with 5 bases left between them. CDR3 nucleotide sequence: TGTGCCAGCAGTGAACTAGGGAACACTGAAGCTTTCTTT. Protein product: CASSELGNTEAFF.

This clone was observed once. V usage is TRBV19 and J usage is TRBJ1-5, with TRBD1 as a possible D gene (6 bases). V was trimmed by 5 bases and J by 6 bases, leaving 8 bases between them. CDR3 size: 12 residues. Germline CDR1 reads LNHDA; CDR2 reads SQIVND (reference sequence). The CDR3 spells CASSGQTQPQHF. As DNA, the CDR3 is TGTGCCAGTAGTGGACAGACTCAGCCCCAGCATTTT.

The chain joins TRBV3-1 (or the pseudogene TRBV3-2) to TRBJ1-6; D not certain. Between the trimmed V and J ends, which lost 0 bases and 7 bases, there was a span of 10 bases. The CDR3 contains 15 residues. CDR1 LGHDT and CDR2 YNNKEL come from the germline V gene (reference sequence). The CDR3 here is CASSQEVTWNSPLHF. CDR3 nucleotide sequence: TGTGCCAGCAGCCAAGAAGTAACGTGGAATTCACCCCTCCACTTT.

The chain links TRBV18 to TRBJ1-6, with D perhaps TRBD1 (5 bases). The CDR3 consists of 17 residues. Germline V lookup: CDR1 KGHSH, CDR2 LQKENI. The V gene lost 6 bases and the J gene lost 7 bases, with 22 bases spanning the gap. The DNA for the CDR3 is TGTGCCAGCTCCGCCCGGGGCTACCAAGGTGGAAATTCACCCCTCCACTTT. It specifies CASSARGYQGGNSPLHF.

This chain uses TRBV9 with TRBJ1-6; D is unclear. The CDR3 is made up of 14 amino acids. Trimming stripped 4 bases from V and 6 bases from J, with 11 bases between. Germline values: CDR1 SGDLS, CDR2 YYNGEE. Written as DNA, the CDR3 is TGTGCCAGCAGCCGGCGGGAAGTTAATTCACCCCTCCACTTT. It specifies CASSRREVNSPLHF.

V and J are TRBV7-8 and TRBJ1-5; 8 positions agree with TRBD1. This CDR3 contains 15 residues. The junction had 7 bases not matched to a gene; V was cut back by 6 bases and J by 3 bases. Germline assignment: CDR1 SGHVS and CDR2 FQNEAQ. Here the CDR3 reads CASSTRQGPNQPQHF. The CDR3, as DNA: TGTGCCAGCAGTACCCGACAGGGGCCCAATCAGCCCCAGCATTTT.

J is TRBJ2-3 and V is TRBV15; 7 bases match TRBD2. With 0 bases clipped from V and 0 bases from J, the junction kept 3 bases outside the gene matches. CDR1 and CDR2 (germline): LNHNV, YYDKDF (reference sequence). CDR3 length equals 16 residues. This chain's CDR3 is CATSRDGGGSTDTQYF. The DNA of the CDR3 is TGTGCCACCAGCAGAGACGGCGGGGGAAGCACAGATACGCAGTATTTT. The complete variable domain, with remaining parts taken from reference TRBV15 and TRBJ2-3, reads DAMVIQNPRYQVTQFGKPVTLSCSQTLNHNVMYWYQQKSSQAPKLLFHYYDKDFNNEADTPDNFQSRRPNTSFCFLDIRSPGLGDTAMYLCATSRDGGGSTDTQYFGPGTRLTVL.

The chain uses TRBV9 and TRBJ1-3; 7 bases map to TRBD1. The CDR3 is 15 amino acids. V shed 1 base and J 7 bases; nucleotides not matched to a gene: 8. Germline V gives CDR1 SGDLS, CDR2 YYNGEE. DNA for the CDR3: TGTGCCAGCAGCGTAAGTTGGACAGGAGGGAACACCATATATTTT. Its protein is CASSVSWTGGNTIYF.

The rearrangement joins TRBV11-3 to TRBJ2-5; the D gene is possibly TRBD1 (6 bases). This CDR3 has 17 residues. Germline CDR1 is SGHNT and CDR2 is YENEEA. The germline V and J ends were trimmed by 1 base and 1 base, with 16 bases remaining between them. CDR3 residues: CASSLGAPGQPQETQYF. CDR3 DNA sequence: TGTGCCAGCAGCTTAGGGGCACCGGGACAACCCCAAGAGACCCAGTACTTC.

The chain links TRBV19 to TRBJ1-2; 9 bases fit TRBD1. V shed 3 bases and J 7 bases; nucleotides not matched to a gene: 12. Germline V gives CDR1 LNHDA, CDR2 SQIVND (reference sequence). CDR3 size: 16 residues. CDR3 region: CASSIPAGQGVFGYTF. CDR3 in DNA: TGTGCCAGTAGTATCCCCGCGGGACAGGGCGTTTTTGGCTACACCTTC.

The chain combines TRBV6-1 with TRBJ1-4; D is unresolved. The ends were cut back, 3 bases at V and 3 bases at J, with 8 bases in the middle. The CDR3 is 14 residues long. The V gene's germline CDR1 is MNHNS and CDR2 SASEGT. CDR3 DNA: TGTGCCAGCAGTGAGTTGGGTTCTAATGAAAAACTGTTTTTT. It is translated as CASSELGSNEKLFF.

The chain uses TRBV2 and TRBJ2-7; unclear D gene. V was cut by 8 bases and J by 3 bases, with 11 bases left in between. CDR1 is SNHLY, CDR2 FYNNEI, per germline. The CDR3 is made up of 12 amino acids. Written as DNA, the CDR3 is TGTGCCAGCTCGGCCAAGAGCTACGAGCAGTACTTC. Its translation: CASSAKSYEQYF.

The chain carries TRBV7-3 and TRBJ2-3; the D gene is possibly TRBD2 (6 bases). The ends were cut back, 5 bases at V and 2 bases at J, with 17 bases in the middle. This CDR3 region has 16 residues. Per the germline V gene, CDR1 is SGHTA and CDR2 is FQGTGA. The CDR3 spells CASSPLGGLNTDTQYF. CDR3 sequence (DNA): TGTGCCAGCAGCCCACTCGGGGGTTTGAACACAGATACGCAGTATTTT.

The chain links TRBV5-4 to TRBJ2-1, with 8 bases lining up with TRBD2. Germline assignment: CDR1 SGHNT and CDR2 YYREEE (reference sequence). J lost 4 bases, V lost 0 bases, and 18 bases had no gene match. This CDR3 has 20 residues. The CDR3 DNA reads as TGTGCCAGCAGCTTGGGGAGGGCCCGTAGCGGGGAGCCCAAATACAATGAGCAGTTCTTC. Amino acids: CASSLGRARSGEPKYNEQFF.

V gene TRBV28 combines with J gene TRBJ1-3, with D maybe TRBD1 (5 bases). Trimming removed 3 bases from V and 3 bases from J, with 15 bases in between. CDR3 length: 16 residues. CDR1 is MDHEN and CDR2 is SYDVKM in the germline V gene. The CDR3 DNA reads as TGTGCCAGCAGTTTCGCTCCCCAGGGCGGTGGAAACACCATATATTTT. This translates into CASSFAPQGGGNTIYF.

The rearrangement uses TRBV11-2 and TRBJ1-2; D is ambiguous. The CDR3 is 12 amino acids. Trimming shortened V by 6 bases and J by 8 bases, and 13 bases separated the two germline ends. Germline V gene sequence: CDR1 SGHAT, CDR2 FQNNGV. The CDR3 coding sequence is TGTGCCAGCAGGAACGAACGGGCCGGCTACACCTTC. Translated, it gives CASRNERAGYTF.

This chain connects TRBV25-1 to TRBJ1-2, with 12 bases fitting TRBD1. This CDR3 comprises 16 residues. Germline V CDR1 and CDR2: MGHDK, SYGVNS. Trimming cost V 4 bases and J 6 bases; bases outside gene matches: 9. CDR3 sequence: CASSVTGTGGGDGYTF. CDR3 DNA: TGTGCCAGCAGTGTCACCGGGACAGGGGGCGGAGATGGCTACACCTTC.